A selection of T cell receptor beta chains follows, all from one sample in a study of beta chain features in type 1 diabetes. The table came from immunoSEQ multiplex PCR; TCRdb's copy has only in-frame clones and leaves some out. This table holds about 350,000 clones, around 19% found once. The sequenced sample was naive CD4+ T cells from blood. All receptors come from a woman between 18 and 29 years old in good health. Both conserved end residues are part of each CDR3. D genes are given only for firm matches. Size tells how often a clone was seen (once, few, many) or the class of an expanded clone, and some rows leave it out.

D gene,V gene,clone size,CDR3 length,J gene,CDR3 protein,CDR3 DNA
.,TRBV5-1,few,14,TRBJ2-5,CASSSQSPQETQYF,TGCGCCAGCAGCTCACAGAGTCCTCAAGAGACCCAGTACTTC
.,TRBV11-1,few,15,TRBJ2-5,CASSLNPTTGETQYF,TGTGCCAGCAGCTTAAACCCTACTACGGGAGAGACCCAGTACTTC
TRBD1,TRBV18,.,14,TRBJ1-3,CASSPRQGGNTIYF,TGTGCCAGCTCACCACGACAGGGTGGAAACACCATATATTTT
.,TRBV25-1,.,13,TRBJ2-7,CASSESQGYEQYF,TGTGCCAGCAGTGAGTCACAGGGCTACGAGCAGTACTTC
.,TRBV5-1,.,15,TRBJ2-7,CASSLGLADSYEQYF,TGCGCCAGCAGCTTGGGATTAGCGGATTCCTACGAGCAGTACTTC
.,TRBV25-1,.,14,TRBJ1-5,CASSESGLAGPQHF,TGTGCCAGCAGTGAATCGGGGTTGGCCGGGCCCCAGCATTTT
.,TRBV25-1,.,15,TRBJ2-7,CASSELTVSPNEQYF,TGTGCCAGCAGTGAATTGACGGTTAGCCCCAACGAGCAGTACTTC
.,TRBV2,few,13,TRBJ1-1,CASSRGGRTEAFF,TGTGCCAGCAGCCGGGGGGGGCGCACTGAAGCTTTCTTT
.,TRBV19,few,12,TRBJ1-2,CASSIRGYGYTF,TGTGCCAGTAGTATCCGGGGCTATGGCTACACCTTC
TRBD2,TRBV7-8,.,17,TRBJ2-1,CASSRAPLAGVYNEQFF,TGTGCCAGCAGCCGAGCTCCTCTAGCGGGAGTCTACAATGAGCAGTTCTTC
.,TRBV6-5,few,16,TRBJ2-3,CASSYSAGPATDTQYF,TGTGCCAGCAGTTACTCGGCGGGACCTGCCACAGATACGCAGTATTTT
.,TRBV2,.,13,TRBJ2-7,CASRRTGSYEQYF,TGTGCCAGCAGGAGAACAGGGTCCTACGAGCAGTACTTC
.,TRBV7-9,few,16,TRBJ2-3,CASSPTGDASTDTQYF,TGTGCCAGCAGCCCAACTGGAGACGCTAGCACAGATACGCAGTATTTT
TRBD1,TRBV5-4,few,14,TRBJ1-3,CASSFQGAGNTIYF,TGTGCCAGCAGCTTTCAGGGGGCTGGAAACACCATATATTTT
.,TRBV11-2,.,13,TRBJ2-1,CASSLNRYNEQFF,TGTGCCAGCAGCCTCAACAGGTACAATGAGCAGTTCTTC
.,TRBV30,.,14,TRBJ1-2,CAWSIDAGSYGYTF,TGTGCCTGGAGTATCGACGCCGGGAGTTATGGCTACACCTTC
.,TRBV2,once,13,TRBJ2-1,CASSETGMGEQFF,TGTGCCAGCAGTGAAACGGGGATGGGTGAGCAGTTCTTC
.,TRBV30,.,13,TRBJ1-2,CAWSLGAAYGYTF,TGTGCCTGGAGTCTGGGAGCCGCGTATGGCTACACCTTC
.,TRBV30,few,12,TRBJ1-3,CAWNIPGNTIYF,TGTGCCTGGAACATCCCTGGAAACACCATATATTTT
TRBD1,TRBV5-1,.,15,TRBJ2-7,CASSATGAISSEQYF,TGCGCCAGCAGCGCGACAGGGGCGATATCCTCCGAGCAGTACTTC
.,TRBV15,once,19,TRBJ1-1,CATSRDGGRTRLRNTEAFF,TGTGCCACCAGCAGAGATGGGGGGAGGACCCGTCTCAGGAACACTGAAGCTTTCTTT
TRBD1,TRBV6-6,.,15,TRBJ2-1,CASSDGQGAYNEQFF,TGTGCCAGCAGTGATGGACAGGGGGCATACAATGAGCAGTTCTTC
.,TRBV5-1,few,15,TRBJ2-5,CATQTGGAPRETQYF,TGCGCCACCCAGACTGGCGGGGCCCCTCGGGAGACCCAGTACTTC
TRBD2,TRBV18,.,15,TRBJ2-7,CASSPSSGSRYEQYF,TGTGCCAGCTCACCAAGTAGCGGGAGTCGTTACGAGCAGTACTTC
.,TRBV4-2,few,16,TRBJ1-1,CASSPEGGRMNTEAFF,TGTGCCAGCAGCCCCGAGGGGGGGCGGATGAACACTGAAGCTTTCTTT
.,TRBV6-6,.,15,TRBJ1-1,CASSYWKGGNTEAFF,TGTGCCAGCAGTTACTGGAAGGGAGGGAACACTGAAGCTTTCTTT
.,TRBV7-9,.,12,TRBJ2-5,CASSLLGHLMYF,TGTGCCAGCAGCTTATTGGGACATTTGATGTACTTC
.,TRBV5-6,.,14,TRBJ2-5,CASDSGGSSETQYF,TGTGCCAGCGACTCAGGTGGGAGCTCAGAGACCCAGTACTTC
TRBD1,TRBV5-1,.,15,TRBJ2-7,CASSQPRDSSYEQYF,TGCGCCAGCAGCCAGCCACGGGACAGCTCCTACGAGCAGTACTTC
TRBD1,TRBV5-1,.,13,TRBJ1-1,CASSPGQGTEAFF,TGCGCCAGCAGCCCTGGACAGGGGACTGAAGCTTTCTTT
.,TRBV18,.,17,TRBJ2-5,CASSPPTSGTRQETQYF,TGTGCCAGCTCACCCCCGACCTCCGGGACACGCCAAGAGACCCAGTACTTC
TRBD2,TRBV5-1,few,18,TRBJ2-5,CASSAGTSGSTSEETQYF,TGCGCCAGCAGCGCCGGGACTAGCGGGAGTACGTCTGAGGAGACCCAGTACTTC
TRBD2,TRBV7-3,few,20,TRBJ2-2,CASSLTWLERGAENTGELFF,TGTGCCAGCAGCTTAACCTGGTTGGAGCGGGGGGCGGAAAACACCGGGGAGCTGTTTTTT
.,TRBV11-2,once,14,TRBJ2-1,CASSLAAGYNEQFF,TGTGCCAGCAGCTTAGCCGCGGGATACAATGAGCAGTTCTTC
TRBD1,TRBV4-1,.,16,TRBJ1-4,CASSPATGAANEKLFF,TGCGCCAGCAGCCCGGCTACAGGGGCGGCTAATGAAAAACTGTTTTTT
.,TRBV11-3,.,14,TRBJ2-1,CASSLDRGTGQQFF,TGTGCCAGCAGCTTAGATAGGGGGACCGGACAGCAGTTCTTC
.,TRBV28,.,15,TRBJ2-1,CASSSLTGAYNEQFF,TGTGCCAGCAGTTCACTGACAGGAGCCTACAATGAGCAGTTCTTC
.,TRBV11-2,.,14,TRBJ2-5,CASSLGGGKETQYF,TGTGCCAGCAGCTTAGGTGGAGGGAAAGAGACCCAGTACTTC
TRBD2,TRBV2,few,12,TRBJ2-7,CASSASGRREYF,TGTGCCAGCAGTGCTAGCGGGAGAAGGGAGTACTTC
.,TRBV19,.,13,TRBJ1-2,CASSPRGQSGYTF,TGTGCCAGTAGCCCGCGGGGGCAGTCTGGCTACACCTTC
TRBD1,TRBV7-2,.,14,TRBJ2-1,CASSFRQGSNEQFF,TGTGCCAGCAGCTTTAGACAGGGCTCGAATGAGCAGTTCTTC
TRBD2,TRBV5-1,few,15,TRBJ2-3,CASSFGTSGTDTQYF,TGCGCCAGCAGCTTCGGAACTAGCGGGACTGATACGCAGTATTTT
TRBD1,TRBV7-9,.,13,TRBJ2-1,CASSTGQGNEQFF,TGTGCCAGCAGCACGGGACAGGGGAATGAGCAGTTCTTC
.,TRBV30,.,14,TRBJ1-5,CAWTHPGVPQPQHF,TGTGCCTGGACTCACCCGGGGGTTCCTCAGCCCCAGCATTTT
TRBD2,TRBV4-2,few,15,TRBJ2-1,CASRLSGGPYNEQFF,TGTGCCAGCAGACTTAGCGGGGGGCCCTACAATGAGCAGTTCTTC
.,TRBV10-3,.,13,TRBJ2-2,CAISGQNTGELFF,TGTGCCATCAGCGGACAGAACACCGGGGAGCTGTTTTTT
.,TRBV11-1,.,12,TRBJ2-1,CASSRPRGRQFF,TGTGCCAGCAGCCGCCCGAGGGGGAGGCAGTTCTTC
TRBD1,TRBV5-4,few,16,TRBJ1-1,CASSSGQGSLNTEAFF,TGTGCCAGCAGCTCAGGACAGGGTAGTTTGAACACTGAAGCTTTCTTT
.,TRBV6-5,few,15,TRBJ2-7,CASTTPRAGSYEQYF,TGTGCCAGCACCACCCCGAGGGCAGGTTCCTACGAGCAGTACTTC
.,TRBV18,.,14,TRBJ2-7,CASSLGGGSYEQYF,TGTGCCAGCTCACTGGGAGGCGGATCCTACGAGCAGTACTTC
.,TRBV20-1,few,10,TRBJ2-1,CSAFINEQFF,TGCAGTGCTTTTATCAATGAGCAGTTCTTC
TRBD2,TRBV27,few,15,TRBJ2-1,CASSPLAGYYNEQFF,TGTGCCAGCAGTCCACTAGCGGGTTACTACAATGAGCAGTTCTTC
.,TRBV4-2,.,15,TRBJ2-3,CASSRGQKKGNTQYF,TGTGCCAGCAGCCGCGGCCAGAAGAAAGGAAATACGCAGTATTTT
.,TRBV30,.,12,TRBJ1-1,CAWARGSTEAFF,TGTGCCTGGGCAAGGGGGAGCACTGAAGCTTTCTTT
.,TRBV4-1,.,16,TRBJ2-6,CASSQDLVSGANVLTF,TGCGCCAGCAGCCAAGATCTTGTCTCTGGGGCCAACGTCCTGACTTTC
TRBD2,TRBV2,few,15,TRBJ2-1,CASTEGGGAYNEQFF,TGTGCCAGCACCGAGGGCGGGGGGGCCTACAATGAGCAGTTCTTC
.,TRBV7-2,.,15,TRBJ1-4,CASSPGGATNEKLFF,TGTGCCAGCAGCCCCGGGGGGGCAACTAATGAAAAACTGTTTTTT
.,TRBV4-1,few,14,TRBJ1-2,CASSLPDSNYGYTF,TGCGCCAGCAGCCTGCCCGACAGCAACTATGGCTACACCTTC
TRBD1,TRBV6-6,few,15,TRBJ2-3,CATIRDRVSTDTQYF,TGTGCCACCATTCGGGACAGGGTATCCACAGATACGCAGTATTTT
.,TRBV29-1,.,13,TRBJ1-1,CSVVQNMNTEAFF,TGCAGCGTGGTGCAGAACATGAACACTGAAGCTTTCTTT